A single sample gave rise to the 10 T cell receptor beta chains below, sequenced in a study of blood T cell repertoires in COVID-19. Produced via immunoSEQ multiplex PCR; TCRdb's table is partial and in-frame only. This sample has tens of thousands of clones, with 89% found just once. Sequencing used peripheral blood. The receptor source for this set is a woman aged 60-75 years with active COVID-19.

In its sample, this clone was seen a few times. The chain joins TRBV15 to TRBJ1-5; weak D call: TRBD1 (6 bases). V lost 3 bases and J lost 5, with 20 bases in between. Germline V gene lookup returns CDR1 LNHNV and CDR2 YYDKDF (reference sequence). This CDR3 comprises 17 residues. CDR3 DNA sequence: TGTGCCACCAGCAGGGGGAACCTTAACAGGGATTATCAGCCCCAGCATTTT. Amino acids: CATSRGNLNRDYQPQHF.

This sequence joins TRBV5-1 and TRBJ2-5, with 7 bases matching TRBD1. This CDR3 spans 17 amino acids. V shed 0 bases and J 1 base; nucleotides not matched to a gene: 9. Germline assignment: CDR1 SGHRS and CDR2 YFSETQ. The CDR3 spells CASSLDRGLPSQETQYF. DNA for the CDR3: TGCGCCAGCAGCTTGGACAGGGGCCTACCTTCCCAAGAGACCCAGTACTTC. The whole variable domain, filled in from reference TRBV5-1 and TRBJ2-5, reads KAGVTQTPRYLIKTRGQQVTLSCSPISGHRSVSWYQQTPGQGLQFLFEYFSETQRNKGNFPGRFSGRQFSNSRSEMNVSTLELGDSALYLCASSLDRGLPSQETQYFGPGTRLLVL.

This chain links TRBV30 with TRBJ2-5; D gene uncertain. Germline values: CDR1 GTSNPN, CDR2 SVGIG (reference sequence). The V and J ends lost 4 bases and 5 bases respectively, with 5 bases between them. The CDR3 is 10 amino acids. Here the CDR3 DNA reads TGTGCCTGGAATCGGGAGACCCAGTACTTC. Encoded protein: CAWNRETQYF.

This clone appeared a single time. The rearrangement links TRBV5-1 to TRBJ2-2; 9 bases line up with TRBD2. Losses at the gene ends were 2 bases for V and 5 bases for J; bases not matched to a gene: 13. Germline-derived CDR1 and CDR2 are SGHRS and YFSETQ. The CDR3 contains 18 residues. CDR3 nucleotide sequence: TGCGCCAGCAGCTTCGGCCTAGCGGGGTCCACGGGGACCGGGGAGCTGTTTTTT. It codes for CASSFGLAGSTGTGELFF.

The V call is TRBV27, the J call TRBJ1-1; 7 bases match TRBD1. Germline V gene data show CDR1 as MNHEY and CDR2 as SMNVEV (reference sequence). V dropped 5 bases and J dropped 6; count of bases not matched to a gene: 6. This CDR3 spans 13 amino acids. This CDR3 is CASSPRQGAEAFF. The CDR3 DNA sequence: TGTGCCAGCAGTCCCCGACAGGGTGCTGAAGCTTTCTTT.

CDR3 nucleotides: TGTGCCAGCAGCCAAGTTAGCGGGGGTGTAGGTGAGCAGTTCTTC. Its protein is CASSQVSGGVGEQFF. The rearrangement links TRBV3-1 (or the pseudogene TRBV3-2) to TRBJ2-1; 9 nucleotides match TRBD2. This CDR3 is built from 15 residues. Germline V CDR1 and CDR2: LGHDT, YNNKEL (reference sequence). V was clipped by 1 base and J by 9 bases; unmatched bases: 7.

The V call is TRBV9, the J call TRBJ2-5, with TRBD1 as a possible D gene (6 bases). Germline V gene lookup returns CDR1 SGDLS and CDR2 YYNGEE. This CDR3 is 15 amino acids long. V lost 4 bases, J lost 1 base, and 14 bases lay in between. The CDR3 region is CASSPGRGFQETQYF. The CDR3 DNA reads TGTGCCAGCAGCCCAGGCAGGGGCTTCCAAGAGACCCAGTACTTC.

This clone was seen once. V gene TRBV7-3 combines with J gene TRBJ2-2; D possibly corresponds to TRBD1 (6 bases). Per germline, CDR1 SGHTA and CDR2 FQGTGA. This CDR3 spans 15 amino acids. Trimming removed 5 bases at V and 3 bases at J, with 13 bases between. CDR3 amino acids: CASSPGHSYTGELFF. CDR3 sequence (DNA): TGTGCCAGCAGCCCGGGACATTCTTACACCGGGGAGCTGTTTTTT.

This clone occurred once. The CDR3 here is CASSLKARARAFF. The DNA for the CDR3 is TGTGCCAGCAGCTTAAAAGCCAGGGCTAGAGCTTTCTTT. The chain uses TRBV7-6 and TRBJ1-1; tentative D call: TRBD1 (5 bases). V lost 2 bases and J 10 bases, leaving 14 bases between the germline ends. The CDR3 sequence is 13 residues long. Per the germline V gene, CDR1 is SGHVS and CDR2 is FNYEAQ.

The rearrangement uses TRBV4-2 and TRBJ2-1, with TRBD1 identical over 8 bases. The CDR3 is 17 residues long. Germline V gene sequence: CDR1 LGHNA, CDR2 YNFKEQ. With V trimmed by 1 base and J by 4 bases, 9 bases remained unmatched. The CDR3: CASSQGRSGGLYNEQFF. As DNA, the CDR3 is TGTGCCAGCAGCCAAGGTCGTTCAGGGGGCCTATACAATGAGCAGTTCTTC.